This is a list of T cell receptor beta chains from one sample in a study of early stage breast cancer tumors. The data were produced by immunoSEQ multiplex PCR, yet TCRdb's version contains in-frame clones alone and is incomplete. The sample shows 25,000 to 35,000 clones, roughly 80% of them seen only once. Sequenced input: blood. The source is a person aged 40 to 49 with breast cancer. Each CDR3 is given with its conserved first and last residue. A D gene is named only where the DNA matches it firmly. Not every row has a clone size; where given, it reads once, few, many or a size class.

V	J	D	size	DNA	CDR3
TRBV5-1	TRBJ2-5	.	.	TGCGCCAGCAGCTCCCAGGGAGTACAAGAGACCCAGTACTTC	CASSSQGVQETQYF
TRBV6-1	TRBJ2-1	TRBD2	.	TGTGCCAGTCTAAGCGGGAGGGCCGAAACGGGTGAGCAGTTCTTC	CASLSGRAETGEQFF
TRBV7-3	TRBJ2-3	.	few	TGTGCCAGCAGCTTTGGGAGCACAGATACGCAGTATTTT	CASSFGSTDTQYF
TRBV27	TRBJ2-3	.	.	TGTGCCAGCAGTCCGCGGATTGGCGATACGCAGTATTTT	CASSPRIGDTQYF
TRBV4-2	TRBJ2-3	TRBD2	.	TGTGCCAGCAGCCAAGTACCTAGCGGGGCTAGCACAGATACGCAGTATTTT	CASSQVPSGASTDTQYF
TRBV4-2	TRBJ2-5	TRBD2	.	TGTGCCAGCAGCCAAGGACTCGGGACTAGCAAAGAGACCCAGTACTTC	CASSQGLGTSKETQYF
TRBV18	TRBJ2-1	.	.	TGTGCCAGCTCACCAGCACCTGGGTCGAATGAGCAGTTCTTC	CASSPAPGSNEQFF
TRBV7-2	TRBJ2-1	.	.	TGTGCCAGCAGCTTAGTAAGAACCAATGAGCAGTTCTTC	CASSLVRTNEQFF
TRBV7-8	TRBJ2-3	.	.	TGTGCCAGCAGCCTAGGAGGGACTCTAACTACAGATACGCAGTATTTT	CASSLGGTLTTDTQYF
TRBV30	TRBJ1-4	TRBD1	.	TGTGCCTGGAGTTACACAGGGGCTGGTGAAAAACTGTTTTTT	CAWSYTGAGEKLFF
TRBV5-1	TRBJ2-2	TRBD2	.	TGCGCCAGCAGCTTGGAAATACTAGCGGGAGCGGCCGGGGAGCTGTTTTTT	CASSLEILAGAAGELFF
TRBV11-2	TRBJ2-3	.	.	TGTGCCAGCAGCTTAGGACAGGAGGATACGCAGTATTTT	CASSLGQEDTQYF
TRBV28	TRBJ2-1	TRBD2	once	TGTGCCAGCAGTTTGGGGGGACTAGCGGGACAGAATGAGCAGTTCTTC	CASSLGGLAGQNEQFF
TRBV27	TRBJ1-2	.	once	TGTGCCAGCAGTCCGCGGGGCGGGAGGGCCCTTGGCTATGGCTACACCTTC	CASSPRGGRALGYGYTF
TRBV29-1	TRBJ1-1	.	.	TGCAGCGTTTCGGGGGTCGGTGAAGCTTTCTTT	CSVSGVGEAFF
TRBV5-5	TRBJ2-5	TRBD2	.	TGTGCCAGCAGCTTGGCGGGGGGAGGATATGTGGAGACCCAGTACTTC	CASSLAGGGYVETQYF
TRBV7-2	TRBJ1-1	.	.	TGTGCCAGCAGCCACGTGGGGGGCACGGACACTGAAGCTTTCTTT	CASSHVGGTDTEAFF
TRBV18	TRBJ1-1	.	.	TGTGCCAGCTCACCACCTGGTTCGGGTACTGAAGCTTTCTTT	CASSPPGSGTEAFF
TRBV2	TRBJ2-1	TRBD2	.	TGTGCCAGTAGGACTAGCGGGACCTACAATGAGCAGTTCTTC	CASRTSGTYNEQFF
TRBV29-1	TRBJ1-1	.	.	TGCAGCGTTGTGGGCAGATACACTGAAGCTTTCTTT	CSVVGRYTEAFF
TRBV7-2	TRBJ1-2	TRBD1	.	TGTGCCAGCAGCTTAGCACAAACAGGGGTATCCTATGGCTACACCTTC	CASSLAQTGVSYGYTF
TRBV4-2	TRBJ1-3	.	.	TGTGCCAGCAGCCAAGACCGAATAGGAAACACCATATATTTT	CASSQDRIGNTIYF
TRBV11-1	TRBJ1-1	.	few	TGTGCCAGCAGCCCGATCGGTGAGTCGACTGAAGCTTTCTTT	CASSPIGESTEAFF
TRBV29-1	TRBJ2-1	.	once	TGCAGCGTTGTCCCCCTACGGTCAGCAGCCAATGAGCAGTTCTTC	CSVVPLRSAANEQFF
TRBV6-1	TRBJ2-1	TRBD2	.	TGTGCCAGCAGTGAAGTGGTAGCGGGAGCCAGCTCCTACAATGAGCAGTTCTTC	CASSEVVAGASSYNEQFF
TRBV7-2	TRBJ1-1	.	.	TGTGCCAGCAGCTCCCAGAAGAACACTGAAGCTTTCTTT	CASSSQKNTEAFF
TRBV13	TRBJ2-1	TRBD2	.	TGTGCCAGCAGCCCTGGACTAGCGGGAGTCGTTCTGGATGAGCAGTTCTTC	CASSPGLAGVVLDEQFF
TRBV10-3	TRBJ2-1	.	.	TGTGCCATCAGTGAATTTGGGACCAGCGCAAGAGACAATGAGCAGTTCTTC	CAISEFGTSARDNEQFF
TRBV7-2	TRBJ2-3	.	few	TGTGCCAGCAGCCCGGGAGAGACAGATACGCAGTATTTT	CASSPGETDTQYF
TRBV2	TRBJ2-5	.	once	TGTGCCAGCCTCCCTCGACAGGCCCTACAAGAGACCCAGTACTTC	CASLPRQALQETQYF
TRBV9	TRBJ2-3	.	.	TGTGCCAGCAGCTTCGGGCCCACAGATACGCAGTATTTT	CASSFGPTDTQYF
TRBV6-1	TRBJ2-1	TRBD1	once	TGTGCCAGCAGTGAAGGACAGGGTCACTGGAATGAGCAGTTCTTC	CASSEGQGHWNEQFF
TRBV4-2	TRBJ2-5	.	once	TGTGCCAGCAGCCGCCTGCAGGACAAAGAAATAGGGACCCAGTACTTC	CASSRLQDKEIGTQYF
TRBV2	TRBJ1-1	.	.	TGTGCCAGCAGTATACGCGTCACTGAAGCTTTCTTT	CASSIRVTEAFF
TRBV5-1	TRBJ2-3	.	.	TGCGCCAGCTTTGGTGAGGGCCAAGTTCATACAGATACGCAGTATTTT	CASFGEGQVHTDTQYF
TRBV7-3	TRBJ2-1	.	.	TGTGCCAGCAGCCCCACCGGGACCTCAAATGAGCAGTTCTTC	CASSPTGTSNEQFF
TRBV6-6	TRBJ1-2	TRBD1	.	TGTGCCAGCAGTTACCCCCCCGACAGGGGGGACTATGGCTACACCTTC	CASSYPPDRGDYGYTF
TRBV11-3	TRBJ2-7	TRBD2	few	TGTGCCAGCAGCCCCGGGAGGGACTACGAGCAGTACTTC	CASSPGRDYEQYF
TRBV10-3	TRBJ2-5	TRBD2	.	TGTGCCATCAGTGAGAGACTAGCGGAGGGGTACCAAGAGACCCAGTACTTC	CAISERLAEGYQETQYF
TRBV11-2	TRBJ2-1	.	.	TGTGCCAGCAGCTTAGATTCCCAGGGTTGGTACAATGAGCAGTTCTTC	CASSLDSQGWYNEQFF
TRBV5-4	TRBJ1-2	TRBD1	.	TGTGCCAGCAGCCCCGGCGGGACAGGGTCTAACTATGGCTACACCTTC	CASSPGGTGSNYGYTF
TRBV11-3	TRBJ2-3	.	.	TGTGCCAGCAGCTTAGGAGTACGTCCGGCTGCTGATACGCAGTATTTT	CASSLGVRPAADTQYF
TRBV15	TRBJ2-3	.	.	TGTGCCACCAGCAGAGCACAGTTACTTAGCACAGATACGCAGTATTTT	CATSRAQLLSTDTQYF
TRBV27	TRBJ2-3	.	few	TGTGCCAGCAGTTCCTCCTTGACTGGAGATACGCAGTATTTT	CASSSSLTGDTQYF
TRBV5-6	TRBJ2-5	TRBD2	.	TGTGCCAGCAGCCGTAGCTTAGCGGGACGAGAGACCCAGTACTTC	CASSRSLAGRETQYF
TRBV2	TRBJ2-5	TRBD1	.	TGTGCCAGCAGACAGGGGGGTCAAGAGACCCAGTACTTC	CASRQGGQETQYF
TRBV11-2	TRBJ1-4	.	.	TGTGCCAGCAGCTTAGAACTATCTGGGGGAAAACTGTTTTTT	CASSLELSGGKLFF
TRBV7-9	TRBJ2-2	.	.	TGTGCCAGCAGCTTACTACGGGAGACCGGGGAGCTGTTTTTT	CASSLLRETGELFF